The T cell receptor (beta chain) described here comes from a study of blood T cell repertoires in COVID-19. Study-level information: Acute and convalescent COVID-19 samples came from the United States, Italy and Spain. From T cells, B-cell-depleted T cells, or PBMCs came the material, which was cDNA or gDNA.

The CDR3 spans 17 residues. This clone was observed a few times. Authors' methods: Researchers report that nucleated cell counts were estimated from reference gene primer amplification. The protocol was immunoSEQ multiplex PCR, while the TCRdb copy is restricted to in-frame clones and leaves out a portion. For V, J and clone size, that table is used; D and trimming come from the DNA. The sample has roughly 230,000 clones; about four fifths are singletons. The J gene is TRBJ1-5, the V gene TRBV21-1; TRBD1 reflects the table's D call only, with no check against the DNA. TRBV21-1 is a pseudogene segment. Sequenced material: peripheral blood. The source is a man aged 40-55 years with active or convalescent COVID-19. The CDR3 nucleotides read TGTGCCAGCAGCGCAGCGGGACAGGGGGGGAGCAATCAGCCCCAGCATTTT. Encoded protein: CASSAAGQGGSNQPQHF.